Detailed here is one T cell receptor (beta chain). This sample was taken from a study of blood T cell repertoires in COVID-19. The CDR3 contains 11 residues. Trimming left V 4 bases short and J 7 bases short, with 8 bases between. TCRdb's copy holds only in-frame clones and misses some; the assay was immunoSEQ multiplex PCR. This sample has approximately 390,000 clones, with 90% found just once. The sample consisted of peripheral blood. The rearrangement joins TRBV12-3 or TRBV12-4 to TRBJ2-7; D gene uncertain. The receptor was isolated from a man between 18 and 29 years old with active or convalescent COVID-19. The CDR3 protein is CASSYTLEQYF. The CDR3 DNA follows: TGTGCCAGCAGTTACACACTAGAGCAGTACTTC.